This T cell receptor (beta chain) was found in a study of T cells in Graves' hyperthyroidism and ophthalmopathy. Turning to the study itself: Peripheral blood specimens were obtained at initial diagnosis, prior to any treatment.

The CDR3 contains 15 residues. CDR1 is MGHRA, CDR2 YSYEKL, per germline. Trimming left V 2 bases short and J 8 bases short, with 16 bases between. Amplified TCR beta CDR3 regions derived from RNA transcripts. The TCR CDR3 first-round RT-PCR relied on the HTBI primer set. TCRdb independently ran MiXCR on the multiplex PCR reads; one entry per CDR3 protein. The data hold hundreds of thousands of distinct CDR3 sequences, with roughly 14% observed a single time. This chain uses TRBV4-1 with TRBJ1-5, with TRBD1 as a possible D gene (6 bases). The TCR sequence derives from a woman aged 18-35 years with Graves' hyperthyroidism. Sample: blood. DNA of the CDR3: TGCGCCAGCAGCCAAATCTGGGGGCTGAAGGAGCCCCAGCATTTT. Translation: CASSQIWGLKEPQHF.